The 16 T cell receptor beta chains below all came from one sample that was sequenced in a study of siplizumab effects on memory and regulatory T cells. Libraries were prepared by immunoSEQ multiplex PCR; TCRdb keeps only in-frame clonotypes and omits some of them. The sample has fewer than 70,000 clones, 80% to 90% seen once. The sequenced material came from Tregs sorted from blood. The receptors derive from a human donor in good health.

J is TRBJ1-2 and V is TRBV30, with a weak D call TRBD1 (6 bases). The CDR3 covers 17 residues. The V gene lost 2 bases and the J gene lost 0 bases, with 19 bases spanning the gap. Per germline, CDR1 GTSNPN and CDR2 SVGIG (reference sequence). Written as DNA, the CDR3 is TGTGCCTGGAGTCCGCCAATGGGACACCGCGCTAACTATGGCTACACCTTC. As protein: CAWSPPMGHRANYGYTF.

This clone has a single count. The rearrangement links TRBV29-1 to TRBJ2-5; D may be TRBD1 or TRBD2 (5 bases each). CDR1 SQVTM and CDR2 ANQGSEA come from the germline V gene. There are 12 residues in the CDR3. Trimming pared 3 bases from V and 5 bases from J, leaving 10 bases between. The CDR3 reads CSVDSGTETQYF. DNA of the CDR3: TGCAGCGTTGATTCGGGGACGGAGACCCAGTACTTC.

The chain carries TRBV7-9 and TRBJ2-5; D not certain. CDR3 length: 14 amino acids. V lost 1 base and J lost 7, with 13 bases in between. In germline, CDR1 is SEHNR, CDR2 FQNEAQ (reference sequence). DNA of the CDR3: TGTGCCAGCAGCTTAGGGTCCGCCCACGGGACCCAGTACTTC. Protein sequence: CASSLGSAHGTQYF.

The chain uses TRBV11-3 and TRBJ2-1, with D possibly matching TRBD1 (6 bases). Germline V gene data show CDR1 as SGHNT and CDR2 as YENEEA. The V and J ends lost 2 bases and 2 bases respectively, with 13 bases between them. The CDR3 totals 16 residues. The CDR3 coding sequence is TGTGCCAGCAGCTTATCCGTCTCAGGGGCCTACAATGAGCAGTTCTTC. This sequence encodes CASSLSVSGAYNEQFF.

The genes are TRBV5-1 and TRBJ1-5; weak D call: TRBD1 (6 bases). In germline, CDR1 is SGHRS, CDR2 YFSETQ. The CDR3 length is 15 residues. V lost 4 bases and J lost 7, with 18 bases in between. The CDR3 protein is CASSPEQGPYQPQHF. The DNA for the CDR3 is TGCGCCAGCAGCCCGGAACAGGGTCCTTACCAGCCCCAGCATTTT. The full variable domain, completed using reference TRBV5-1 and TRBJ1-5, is KAGVTQTPRYLIKTRGQQVTLSCSPISGHRSVSWYQQTPGQGLQFLFEYFSETQRNKGNFPGRFSGRQFSNSRSEMNVSTLELGDSALYLCASSPEQGPYQPQHFGDGTRLSIL.

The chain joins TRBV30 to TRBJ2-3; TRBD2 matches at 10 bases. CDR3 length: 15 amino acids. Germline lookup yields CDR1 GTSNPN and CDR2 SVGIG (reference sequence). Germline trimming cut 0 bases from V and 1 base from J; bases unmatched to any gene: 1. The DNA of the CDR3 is TGTGCCTGGAGTGTAGGGACTAGCGGCACAGATACGCAGTATTTT. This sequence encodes CAWSVGTSGTDTQYF.

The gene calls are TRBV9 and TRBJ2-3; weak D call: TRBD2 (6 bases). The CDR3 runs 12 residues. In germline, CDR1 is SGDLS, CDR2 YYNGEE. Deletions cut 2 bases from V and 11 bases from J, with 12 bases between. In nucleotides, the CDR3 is TGTGCCAGCAGCGTTTTGGAGGGGCGGCAGTATTTT. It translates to CASSVLEGRQYF. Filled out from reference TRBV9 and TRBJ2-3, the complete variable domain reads DSGVTQTPKHLITATGQRVTLRCSPRSGDLSVYWYQQSLDQGLQFLIQYYNGEERAKGNILERFSAQQFPDLHSELNLSSLELGDSALYFCASSVLEGRQYFGPGTRLTVL.

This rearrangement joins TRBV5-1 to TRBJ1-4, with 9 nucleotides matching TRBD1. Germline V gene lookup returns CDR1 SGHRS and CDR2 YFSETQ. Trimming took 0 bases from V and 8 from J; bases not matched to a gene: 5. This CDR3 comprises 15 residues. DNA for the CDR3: TGCGCCAGCAGCTTGGTACAGGGGGCGAAGGAAAAACTGTTTTTT. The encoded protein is CASSLVQGAKEKLFF.

Here the CDR3 reads CASSPPVQGNTGELFF. CDR3 DNA: TGTGCCAGCTCACCACCGGTACAGGGCAACACCGGGGAGCTGTTTTTT. The chain recombines TRBV18 with TRBJ2-2, with a tentative D call TRBD1 (6 bases). From germline, CDR1 is KGHSH and CDR2 LQKENI. The germline V and J ends were trimmed by 0 bases and 2 bases, with 10 bases remaining between them. CDR3 length: 16 residues.

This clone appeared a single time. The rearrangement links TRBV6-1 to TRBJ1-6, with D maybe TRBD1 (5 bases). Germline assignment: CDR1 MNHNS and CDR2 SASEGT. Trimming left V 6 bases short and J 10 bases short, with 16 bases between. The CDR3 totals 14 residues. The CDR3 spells CASRRGREESPLHF. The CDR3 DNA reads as TGTGCCAGCAGAAGGGGCAGGGAAGAGTCACCCCTCCACTTT.

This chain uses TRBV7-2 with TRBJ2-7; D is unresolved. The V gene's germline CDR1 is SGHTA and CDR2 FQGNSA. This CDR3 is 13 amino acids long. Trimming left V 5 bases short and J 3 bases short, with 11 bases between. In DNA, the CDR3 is TGTGCCAGCAGCCCAAGGCCGGGCTACGAGCAGTACTTC. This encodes CASSPRPGYEQYF.

DNA of the CDR3: TGCGCCAGCAGCTTGGCGGCAGGGTATCTTGAGACCCAGTACTTC. The encoded protein is CASSLAAGYLETQYF. The chain combines TRBV5-1 with TRBJ2-5, with a weak D call TRBD1 (5 bases). Trimming shortened V by 0 bases and J by 5 bases, and 14 bases separated the two germline ends. Germline V gives CDR1 SGHRS, CDR2 YFSETQ. This CDR3 is built from 15 residues.

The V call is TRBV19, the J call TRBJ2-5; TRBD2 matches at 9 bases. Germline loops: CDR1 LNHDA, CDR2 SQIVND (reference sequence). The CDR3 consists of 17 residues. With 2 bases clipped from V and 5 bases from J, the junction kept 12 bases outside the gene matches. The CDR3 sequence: CASSIPATGTSLETQYF. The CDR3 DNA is TGTGCCAGTAGTATACCAGCGACCGGGACTAGCCTCGAGACCCAGTACTTC.

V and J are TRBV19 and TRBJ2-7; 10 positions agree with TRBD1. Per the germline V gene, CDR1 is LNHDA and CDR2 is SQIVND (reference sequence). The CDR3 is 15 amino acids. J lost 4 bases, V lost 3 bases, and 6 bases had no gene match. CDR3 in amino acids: CASSIAGTGAYEQYF. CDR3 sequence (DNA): TGTGCCAGTAGTATTGCCGGGACAGGGGCTTACGAGCAGTACTTC.

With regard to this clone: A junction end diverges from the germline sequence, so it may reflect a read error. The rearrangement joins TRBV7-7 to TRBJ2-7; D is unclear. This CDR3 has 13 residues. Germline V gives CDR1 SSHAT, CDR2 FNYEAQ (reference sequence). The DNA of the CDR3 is TGTGCTAGCAGTTTAAACATGGCAGGCGAGCAGTACTTC. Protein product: CASSLNMAGEQYF. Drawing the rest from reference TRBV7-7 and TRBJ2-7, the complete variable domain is GAGVSQSPRYKVTKRGQDVTLRCDPISSHATLYWYQQALGQGPEFLTYFNYEAQPDKSGLPSDRFSAERPEGSISTLTIQRTEQRDSAMYRCASSLNMAGEQYFGPGTRLTVT.

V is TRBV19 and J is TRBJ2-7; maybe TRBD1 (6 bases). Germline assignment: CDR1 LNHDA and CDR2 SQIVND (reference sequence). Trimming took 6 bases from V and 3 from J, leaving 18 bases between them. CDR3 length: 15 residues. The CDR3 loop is CASSLTGARSYEQYF. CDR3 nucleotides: TGTGCCAGTAGCCTGACAGGAGCTCGGAGCTACGAGCAGTACTTC.